Listed below are T cell receptor beta chains from one sample, sequenced in a study of blood T cells in healthy people across ages. From the 5' RACE reads, TCRdb called clonotypes with MiXCR, one entry per CDR3 protein. The sample shows about a million distinct CDR3 sequences, roughly 51% of them seen only once. Sequencing used blood. The receptors originated from a woman aged 60-75 years in good health. Each CDR3 is given with its conserved first and last residue. A D gene is named only where the DNA matches it firmly. Where a row states a size, it is once, few, many or the class of an expanded clone; other rows omit it.

J gene: TRBJ1-5; V gene: TRBV20-1; D gene: NA; clone size: NA; CDR3 DNA: TGCAGTGCCCCCTCGAAAGGGGCTAGCAATCAGCCCCAGCATTTT; CDR3 protein: CSAPSKGASNQPQHF
J gene: TRBJ2-7; V gene: TRBV12-3/TRBV12-4; D gene: TRBD2; clone size: NA; CDR3 DNA: TGTGCCAGCAGCCCCCTAGCGGCTAAATACAATGAGCAGTACTTC; CDR3 protein: CASSPLAAKYNEQYF
J gene: TRBJ1-1; V gene: TRBV10-1; D gene: NA; clone size: NA; CDR3 DNA: TGCGCCAGCAGTGAGGTTCCCCCCGGAGGCGTGAACACTGAAGCTTTCTTT; CDR3 protein: CASSEVPPGGVNTEAFF
J gene: TRBJ2-7; V gene: TRBV11-2; D gene: NA; clone size: NA; CDR3 DNA: TGTGCCAGCAGCTTAGAGTTTTTGGCCGGAGAGGGGTACGAGCAGTACTTC; CDR3 protein: CASSLEFLAGEGYEQYF
J gene: TRBJ1-1; V gene: TRBV3-1; D gene: NA; clone size: few; CDR3 DNA: TGTGCCAGCAGCCCTTCCCAGGGGATACCTGAAGCTTTCTTT; CDR3 protein: CASSPSQGIPEAFF
J gene: TRBJ2-7; V gene: TRBV4-3; D gene: TRBD2; clone size: NA; CDR3 DNA: TGCGCCAGCAGCCAAGATCTGAAGACTAGCGAGGGCGAGCAGTACTTC; CDR3 protein: CASSQDLKTSEGEQYF
J gene: TRBJ2-1; V gene: TRBV28; D gene: NA; clone size: few; CDR3 DNA: TGTGCCAGCAGTCCCCCTATGGGGGACGATCGGGACAATGAGCAGTTCTTC; CDR3 protein: CASSPPMGDDRDNEQFF
J gene: TRBJ2-7; V gene: TRBV6-1; D gene: TRBD1; clone size: NA; CDR3 DNA: TGTGCCAGCACCTTGGACAGGGGGCCCTACGAGCAGTACTTC; CDR3 protein: CASTLDRGPYEQYF
J gene: TRBJ2-3; V gene: TRBV5-1; D gene: NA; clone size: few; CDR3 DNA: TGCGCCAGCAGCGGATTTTCTACCACAGATACGCAGTATTTT; CDR3 protein: CASSGFSTTDTQYF
J gene: TRBJ2-1; V gene: TRBV5-1; D gene: TRBD2; clone size: once; CDR3 DNA: TGCGCCAGCAGCTCCTCGGGACTAGCGGGAGATGAGCAGTTCTTC; CDR3 protein: CASSSSGLAGDEQFF
J gene: TRBJ2-7; V gene: TRBV12-3/TRBV12-4; D gene: TRBD1; clone size: NA; CDR3 DNA: TGTGCCAGCAGCCCCCGGGACAGCCCTCTCTACGAGCAGTACTTC; CDR3 protein: CASSPRDSPLYEQYF
J gene: TRBJ2-6; V gene: TRBV4-3; D gene: TRBD2; clone size: NA; CDR3 DNA: TGCGCCAGCAGCCAAGATCACCGTAGCGGGGGTAGCTCTGGGGCCAACGTCCTGACTTTC; CDR3 protein: CASSQDHRSGGSSGANVLTF
J gene: TRBJ2-1; V gene: TRBV12-3/TRBV12-4; D gene: NA; clone size: NA; CDR3 DNA: TGTGCCAGCCGTCAGTACAATGAGCAGTTCTTC; CDR3 protein: CASRQYNEQFF